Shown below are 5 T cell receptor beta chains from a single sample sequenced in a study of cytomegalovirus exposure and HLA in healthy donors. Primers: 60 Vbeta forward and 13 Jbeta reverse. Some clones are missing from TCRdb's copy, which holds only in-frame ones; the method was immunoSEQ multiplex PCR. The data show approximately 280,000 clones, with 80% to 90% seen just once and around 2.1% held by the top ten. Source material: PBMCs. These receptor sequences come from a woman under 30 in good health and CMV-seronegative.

CDR3 DNA sequence: TGTGCCAGCAGTGCGACAGGACCTAATGAAAAACTGTTTTTT. Its protein is CASSATGPNEKLFF. V usage is TRBV2 and J usage is TRBJ1-4; D possibly corresponds to TRBD1 (6 bases). The CDR3 length is 14 residues. Per germline, CDR1 SNHLY and CDR2 FYNNEI. Trimming stripped 4 bases from V and 3 bases from J, with 9 bases between.

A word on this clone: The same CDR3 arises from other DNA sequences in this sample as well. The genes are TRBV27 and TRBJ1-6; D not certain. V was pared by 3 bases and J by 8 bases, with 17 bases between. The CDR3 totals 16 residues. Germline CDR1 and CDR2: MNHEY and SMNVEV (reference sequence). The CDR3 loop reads CASSFLTDIKDSPLHF. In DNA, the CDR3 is TGTGCCAGCAGTTTTTTAACAGATATCAAGGATTCACCCCTCCACTTT.

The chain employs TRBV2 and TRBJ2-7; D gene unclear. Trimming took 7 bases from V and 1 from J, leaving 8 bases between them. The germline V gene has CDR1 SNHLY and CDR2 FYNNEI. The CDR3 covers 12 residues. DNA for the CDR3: TGTGCCAGCATCCCCTTGTCCTACGAGCAGTACTTC. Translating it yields CASIPLSYEQYF.

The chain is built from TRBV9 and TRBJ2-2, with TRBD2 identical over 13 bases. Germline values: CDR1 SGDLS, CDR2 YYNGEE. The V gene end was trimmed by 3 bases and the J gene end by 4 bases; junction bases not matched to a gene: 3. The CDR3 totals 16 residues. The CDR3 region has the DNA TGTGCCAGCAGCGCGAGGACTAGCGGGGGCACCGGGGAGCTGTTTTTT. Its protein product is CASSARTSGGTGELFF.

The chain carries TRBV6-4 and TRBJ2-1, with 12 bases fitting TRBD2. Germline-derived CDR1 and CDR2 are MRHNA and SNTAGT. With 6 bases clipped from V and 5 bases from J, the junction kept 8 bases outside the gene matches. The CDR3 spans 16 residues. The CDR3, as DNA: TGTGCCAGCAGCCTACTAGCGGGGGGCCCAGACAATGAGCAGTTCTTC. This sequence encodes CASSLLAGGPDNEQFF.